Each of the 27 T cell receptor beta chains below was sequenced from the same sample in a study of blood T cell repertoires in COVID-19. TCRdb keeps only in-frame clones here, not all; method: immunoSEQ multiplex PCR. Among 120,000 to 150,000 clones listed, approximately 88% were seen once. Sequencing was done on a sample of peripheral blood. The receptors were sampled from a human donor in a cohort sampled during active COVID-19.

This clone was seen only a few times. V gene TRBV27 combines with J gene TRBJ2-7; D is perhaps TRBD2 (6 bases). The CDR3 length is 13 residues. Germline assignment: CDR1 MNHEY and CDR2 SMNVEV (reference sequence). The V gene lost 6 bases and the J gene lost 2 bases, with 11 bases spanning the gap. The CDR3 region is CASRASEPYEQYV. The CDR3 DNA reads as TGTGCCAGCAGGGCTAGCGAGCCCTACGAGCAGTACGTC.

V is TRBV9 and J is TRBJ1-2; tentatively, D is TRBD1 (6 bases). This CDR3 comprises 15 residues. Between the trimmed V and J ends, which lost 4 bases and 1 base, there was a span of 14 bases. The germline V gene has CDR1 SGDLS and CDR2 YYNGEE. The CDR3 DNA follows: TGTGCCAGCAGCCCCAGAGGGGGGGATAACTATGGCTACACCTTC. Translating gives CASSPRGGDNYGYTF. The full variable domain, in which reference TRBV9 and TRBJ1-2 provide the parts outside the CDR3, is DSGVTQTPKHLITATGQRVTLRCSPRSGDLSVYWYQQSLDQGLQFLIQYYNGEERAKGNILERFSAQQFPDLHSELNLSSLELGDSALYFCASSPRGGDNYGYTFGSGTRLTVV.

The chain couples TRBV9 to TRBJ2-7, with 8 bases identical to TRBD1. The CDR3 has 16 residues. Germline V gives CDR1 SGDLS, CDR2 YYNGEE. V lost 4 bases to trimming and J lost 2 bases; unmatched junction nucleotides: 11. The CDR3 loop is CASSSQGADGTYEQYF. In nucleotides, the CDR3 is TGTGCCAGCAGCTCTCAGGGGGCCGATGGAACCTACGAGCAGTACTTC.

J is TRBJ2-2 and V is TRBV27; D gene ambiguous. V gave up 5 bases and J gave up 6 bases, with 7 bases separating them. Germline V gives CDR1 MNHEY, CDR2 SMNVEV (reference sequence). The CDR3 length is 12 residues. The CDR3 nucleotides are TGTGCCAGCAGTCCCTACCCCGGGGAGCTGTTTTTT. Protein sequence: CASSPYPGELFF.

The V call is TRBV9, the J call TRBJ1-2; D might be TRBD1 (6 bases). Looked up from germline, CDR1 is SGDLS and CDR2 is YYNGEE. Trimming cost V 0 bases and J 8 bases, with 11 bases left between them. The CDR3 consists of 13 residues. CDR3 residues: CASSVAQGRGYTF. As DNA, the CDR3 is TGTGCCAGCAGCGTAGCGCAGGGGAGAGGCTACACCTTC.

This rearrangement joins TRBV27 to TRBJ1-4; D ambiguous. With 2 bases removed from V and 7 bases from J, the gap between germline ends came to 17 bases. The CDR3 is 16 residues long. Germline CDR1 MNHEY, CDR2 SMNVEV (reference sequence). The CDR3 coding sequence is TGTGCCAGCAGTTTACGTGGGGAGGGTCTCGGTGAAAAACTGTTTTTT. Translating it yields CASSLRGEGLGEKLFF.

The chain uses TRBV5-8 and TRBJ2-5; 7 bases fit TRBD2. CDR3 length equals 17 residues. The V segment lost 4 bases and the J segment 5 bases; nucleotides outside the gene matches: 17. Germline V gives CDR1 SGHTS, CDR2 YDEGEE. The CDR3 sequence is CASSPTWRSGMVETQYF. The CDR3 nucleotides read TGTGCCAGCAGCCCGACCTGGAGGAGCGGGATGGTGGAGACCCAGTACTTC.

This chain connects TRBV11-2 to TRBJ2-2; 11 bases agree with TRBD2. The junction had 12 bases not matched to a gene; V was cut back by 8 bases and J by 7 bases. Per germline, CDR1 SGHAT and CDR2 FQNNGV. The CDR3 is 16 residues long. The CDR3 loop is CASPNSGGAAGGELFF. The CDR3 DNA is TGTGCCAGCCCGAATAGCGGGGGGGCCGCTGGCGGGGAGCTGTTTTTT.

This chain links TRBV9 with TRBJ2-3, with 10 bases aligning to TRBD2. The CDR3 has 18 amino acids. The germline V gene has CDR1 SGDLS and CDR2 YYNGEE. V lost 4 bases to trimming and J lost 3 bases; unmatched junction nucleotides: 14. As DNA, the CDR3 is TGTGCCAGCAGCCCCCACTTAGGGCTAGCGGGGGAAACAGATACGCAGTATTTT. As protein: CASSPHLGLAGETDTQYF.

The CDR3 DNA sequence: TGTGCCAGCAGCCAACGCTCTCCCGGGACAGACTACTATGGCTACACCTTC. Residues: CASSQRSPGTDYYGYTF. J is TRBJ1-2 and V is TRBV7-2; the match to TRBD1 covers 7 bases. The CDR3 length is 17 residues. The germline CDR1 and CDR2 sequences are SGHTA and FQGNSA. V lost 5 bases to trimming and J lost 3 bases; unmatched junction nucleotides: 15.

The genes are TRBV9 and TRBJ1-2; D unresolved. CDR1 is SGDLS, CDR2 YYNGEE, per germline. The CDR3 runs to 15 residues. V was shortened by 0 bases and J by 1 base, with 10 bases between the two germline ends. The CDR3 coding sequence is TGTGCCAGCAGCGTAGTGGCAGGTAATAACTATGGCTACACCTTC. Translating it yields CASSVVAGNNYGYTF.

V is TRBV11-2 and J is TRBJ2-1; D may be TRBD1 (6 bases). The germline V gene has CDR1 SGHAT and CDR2 FQNNGV. This CDR3 has 13 residues. Trimming took 0 bases from V and 13 from J, leaving 13 bases between them. The CDR3: CASSLEMGAPQFF. CDR3 bases: TGTGCCAGCAGCTTAGAAATGGGGGCACCACAGTTCTTC.

The DNA for the CDR3 is TGTGCCAGCAGCGAAAGGGGGATTGTTGAAAAACTGTTTTTT. Translating gives CASSERGIVEKLFF. The chain recombines TRBV3-1 (or the pseudogene TRBV3-2) with TRBJ1-4; TRBD1 might be the D (6 bases). The V gene's germline CDR1 is LGHDT and CDR2 YNNKEL (reference sequence). The CDR3 covers 14 residues. V dropped 5 bases and J dropped 7 bases, with 14 bases sitting between them.

CDR3 sequence reads: CASSERRGGNNEQFF. The CDR3 region has the DNA TGTGCCAGCAGTGAAAGGCGGGGGGGCAACAATGAGCAGTTCTTC. This chain uses TRBV2 with TRBJ2-1; 9 positions agree with TRBD2. Germline values: CDR1 SNHLY, CDR2 FYNNEI. The CDR3 contains 15 residues. The J segment lost 5 bases and the V segment lost 2 bases, leaving 4 bases of the junction unmatched.

This clone appeared a few times. V is TRBV30 and J is TRBJ2-2, with 9 nucleotides matching TRBD1. The CDR3 sequence is 15 residues long. Germline values: CDR1 GTSNPN, CDR2 SVGIG (reference sequence). The V segment lost 2 bases and the J segment 2 bases; nucleotides outside the gene matches: 3. The CDR3 DNA sequence: TGTGCCTGGAGTCGGGGACAGGGTAACACCGGGGAGCTGTTTTTT. It specifies CAWSRGQGNTGELFF.

The chain combines TRBV28 with TRBJ2-7; perhaps TRBD1 as D (6 bases). The germline V gene has CDR1 MDHEN and CDR2 SYDVKM. CDR3 length: 14 residues. Deletions cut 3 bases from V and 3 bases from J, with 12 bases between. The CDR3 reads CASSFPGQIYEQYF. The CDR3 DNA reads TGTGCCAGCAGTTTCCCCGGACAGATCTACGAGCAGTACTTC.

The chain has TRBV25-1 and TRBJ1-3; TRBD1 agrees at 7 bases. This CDR3 is built from 13 residues. V shed 7 bases, J shed 3 bases, and the junction held 3 bases outside the gene matches. CDR1 is MGHDK, CDR2 SYGVNS, per germline. CDR3 bases: TGTGCCAGCAAACAGGGGTTTGGAAACACCATATATTTT. It encodes CASKQGFGNTIYF.

The chain combines TRBV6-5 with TRBJ1-1; TRBD1 might be the D (5 bases). Germline CDR1 reads MNHEY; CDR2 reads SVGAGI. V lost 7 bases and J lost 4, with 16 bases in between. The CDR3 has 14 residues. CDR3 sequence reads: CASKMGRGTTEAFF. Written as DNA, the CDR3 is TGTGCCAGCAAGATGGGCCGCGGGACCACTGAAGCTTTCTTT.

In its sample, this clone was seen a few times. V gene TRBV30 combines with J gene TRBJ1-1; D remains unclear. Trimming cost V 8 bases and J 3 bases, with 16 bases left between them. Germline V CDR1 and CDR2: GTSNPN, SVGIG (reference sequence). This CDR3 comprises 13 residues. The CDR3 DNA follows: TGTGCCCTGGGCACCGAACACCACACTGAAGCTTTCTTT. Its translation is CALGTEHHTEAFF. The complete variable domain, with remaining parts taken from reference TRBV30 and TRBJ1-1, reads SQTIHQWPATLVQPVGSPLSLECTVEGTSNPNLYWYRQAAGRGLQLLFYSVGIGQISSEVPQNLSASRPQDRQFILSSKKLLLSDSGFYLCALGTEHHTEAFFGQGTRLTVV.

The chain joins TRBV11-2 to TRBJ2-2; TRBD1 aligns across 7 bases. V lost 5 bases to trimming and J lost 1 base; unmatched junction nucleotides: 4. The CDR3 runs 15 residues. Germline assignment: CDR1 SGHAT and CDR2 FQNNGV. CDR3 DNA sequence: TGTGCCAGCAGCCCCTGGACAGGGAACACCGGGGAGCTGTTTTTT. Translated: CASSPWTGNTGELFF.

The chain is built from TRBV3-1 (or the pseudogene TRBV3-2) and TRBJ2-5; TRBD2 agrees at 12 bases. The CDR3 extends over 17 amino acids. CDR1 is LGHDT, CDR2 YNNKEL, per germline (reference sequence). V was clipped by 5 bases and J by 5 bases; unmatched bases: 12. The CDR3 is CASSSRTSGNLRETQYF. The CDR3 nucleotides are TGTGCCAGCAGCTCGCGGACTAGCGGGAACCTCAGGGAGACCCAGTACTTC.

The V and J genes are TRBV7-2 and TRBJ2-3; 7 nucleotides match TRBD2. V dropped 5 bases and J dropped 2; count of bases not matched to a gene: 10. Looked up from germline, CDR1 is SGHTA and CDR2 is FQGNSA. The CDR3 loop spans 16 amino acids. The CDR3 reads CASSRSGRDYTDTQYF. The CDR3 DNA sequence: TGTGCCAGCAGCCGCTCCGGACGGGACTACACAGATACGCAGTATTTT.

The CDR3: CASSLTSRTYEQYV. The CDR3 nucleotides read TGTGCCAGCAGCTTAACTAGTCGGACCTACGAGCAGTACGTC. J is TRBJ2-7 and V is TRBV7-8, with D perhaps matching TRBD2 (5 bases). The germline V and J ends were trimmed by 2 bases and 2 bases, with 10 bases remaining between them. The CDR3 loop spans 14 amino acids. Germline CDR1 is SGHVS and CDR2 is FQNEAQ.

The rearrangement links TRBV9 to TRBJ1-4; 12 nucleotides match TRBD1. This CDR3 contains 18 residues. V dropped 4 bases and J dropped 5; count of bases not matched to a gene: 12. Germline CDR1 is SGDLS and CDR2 is YYNGEE. CDR3 in DNA: TGTGCCAGCAGCTCCCACTGGGGACAGGGGGCCATAAATGAAAAACTGTTTTTT. Its protein product is CASSSHWGQGAINEKLFF. The whole variable domain, filled in from reference TRBV9 and TRBJ1-4, reads DSGVTQTPKHLITATGQRVTLRCSPRSGDLSVYWYQQSLDQGLQFLIQYYNGEERAKGNILERFSAQQFPDLHSELNLSSLELGDSALYFCASSSHWGQGAINEKLFFGSGTQLSVL.

The V call is TRBV10-1, the J call TRBJ1-3, with 8 bases fitting TRBD1. The trim removed 5 bases at V and 4 bases at J, leaving 13 bases unmatched. Germline CDR1 and CDR2: WNHNN and SYGVQD (reference sequence). The CDR3 length is 17 residues. The CDR3 is CASSYQQGGETGNTIYF. In nucleotides, the CDR3 is TGCGCCAGCAGTTACCAACAGGGGGGAGAAACCGGAAACACCATATATTTT.

J is TRBJ1-5 and V is TRBV2, with D unresolved. CDR1 is SNHLY, CDR2 FYNNEI, per germline. This CDR3 region has 16 residues. Trimming pared 6 bases from V and 5 bases from J, leaving 20 bases between. CDR3 sequence (DNA): TGTGCCAGCAGCGATGTCAGGTTAGGGAGTGATCAGCCCCAGCATTTT. Protein: CASSDVRLGSDQPQHF. Looking up the rest from reference TRBV2 and TRBJ1-5 gives the full variable domain: EPEVTQTPSHQVTQMGQEVILRCVPISNHLYFYWYRQILGQKVEFLVSFYNNEISEKSEIFDDQFSVERPDGSNFTLKIRSTKLEDSAMYFCASSDVRLGSDQPQHFGDGTRLSIL.

The chain joins TRBV20-1 to TRBJ2-5; the D gene is possibly TRBD2 (5 bases). CDR3 length equals 11 residues. Per germline, CDR1 DFQATT and CDR2 SNEGSKA (reference sequence). DNA of the CDR3: TGCAGCTCCCTCGGGGAGGAGACCCAGTACTTC. It is translated as CSSLGEETQYF.